This TCR beta chain was obtained from a study of shared T cell receptors in the human thymus (dated by TCRdb to the early 2020s). About the full investigation: The study examined how self-reactive, shared T-cell receptor alpha chains are generated in the human thymus.

The cysteine opens and the phenylalanine closes a CDR3 of 14 amino acids. Only the CDR3 DNA is retained, 42 bases long and in frame from the first base. CDR1 and CDR2 (LGHNA, YSLEER) derive from the germline V gene. Germline trimming: 4 bases from V, 5 bases from J; junction bases outside gene matches: 3. Receptor libraries were prepared by the immunoSEQ multiplex PCR assay. TCRdb re-hosts the immuneACCESS table, in-frame sequences only. Its copies lack some clones; in the studies checked, an unresolved V gene accounts for under half of them, and the cause for the rest is not known. The sample table lists approximately 760,000 clones, 75% to 90% of them with a count of one. The ten largest clonotypes hold around 0.0094% of the sample. In the case of this clone: No cognate antigen has been identified for it. The input lacks base qualities; no much larger clone sits a single base away.

The data also belong to a second study, concerning human thymus T cells. The other study reports the following: In Finland, the donors were immunologically healthy infants who were having open corrective cardiac surgery for congenital heart defects. The thymus tissue came from surgical resects taken out during corrective cardiac surgery. Biased V and J gene segment usage appeared to be present in both thymic and peripheral blood repertoires. Highly overlapping thymic TCR repertoires among unrelated individuals were reported in the related research. The study described the TCR alpha and beta repertoires in about 8 infant thymus samples and four matching peripheral blood samples. The cohort included over five male and a couple of female infants, with donor ages spanning 7 to 244 days. After being mechanically released from the tissue, thymocytes were kept at -70 degrees C in pellets of about 8.5-32 million cells. Genomic DNA was extracted from frozen cell pellets with a QIAsymphony instrument. The immunoSEQ multiplex PCR assay was used to amplify the TCRB and TCRAD loci from a standardized quantity of quality-controlled genomic DNA. The amplicons covered the V(D)J region and were long enough to include the CDR3 and to identify the V and J genes. The amplicons were sequenced on an Illumina platform via the commercial immunoSEQ service. Primer bias and sequencing errors were corrected as previously described, and TCRAD and TCRB definitions were based on the IMGT database. immunoSEQ Analyzer 3.0 and VDJTools were used for repertoire analysis, which covered basic statistics, V/J segment usage, diversity estimates, rarefaction and pairwise overlap. Chao1, ChaoE, Efron-Thisted, Shannon and inverse Simpson indices were used to estimate diversity, which was also estimated on datasets down-sampled to the smallest sample. Repertoire overlap used strict matching of CDR3 nucleotide sequence, V gene and J gene, with Jaccard-based multidimensional scaling clustering. On average, thymus samples yielded 750,000 to 1,000,000 unique TCRB clonotypes, whereas blood samples yielded 65,000 to 100,000.

Sequenced: thymocytes. The TCR was taken from a girl less than two years old with a congenital heart defect. Donor details come from another sample of the same person, matched by shared clones. In this chain, TRBV4-3 is recombined with TRBJ2-2; 8 nucleotides in the junction match TRBD2. The nucleotide sequence reads as follows: TGCGCCAGCAGCCCAACGGGGGGGACCGGGGAGCTGTTTTTT. The translation is CASSPTGGTGELFF.